The next 14 T cell receptor beta chains were all read from a single sample in a study of circulating and synovial CD4+ cells in juvenile arthritis. The table came from immunoSEQ multiplex PCR; TCRdb's copy has only in-frame clones and leaves some out. The table includes fewer than 4,000 clones, approximately 80% detected once. Sample: CD4+ T cells from synovial fluid. Every receptor here comes from a human donor with juvenile idiopathic arthritis.

The V call is TRBV19, the J call TRBJ1-1; D unclear. Germline lookup yields CDR1 LNHDA and CDR2 SQIVND (reference sequence). This CDR3 has 12 amino acids. With 6 bases removed from V and 2 bases from J, the gap between germline ends came to 7 bases. The CDR3 is CASRRPNTEAFF. The DNA of the CDR3 is TGTGCCAGTAGGAGGCCCAACACTGAAGCTTTCTTT.

The V and J genes are TRBV6-4 and TRBJ2-1, with TRBD2 identical over 9 bases. V lost 5 bases to trimming and J lost 9 bases; unmatched junction nucleotides: 14. CDR1 is MRHNA, CDR2 SNTAGT, per germline. This CDR3 is built from 16 residues. The CDR3 DNA sequence: TGTGCCAGCAGTAGAGGAGCGGGGGGTCTATACTGTGAGCAGTTCTTC. It is translated as CASSRGAGGLYCEQFF.

This rearrangement joins TRBV5-1 to TRBJ2-3; 11 positions match TRBD2. The germline V gene encodes CDR1 SGHRS and CDR2 YFSETQ. The CDR3 is made up of 16 amino acids. Trimming at V came to 1 base and at J to 3 bases, leaving 4 bases not matched to a gene. The CDR3 loop is CASSLTSGSTTDTQYF. The CDR3 DNA is TGCGCCAGCAGCTTGACTAGCGGGAGCACGACAGATACGCAGTATTTT.

The chain carries TRBV9 and TRBJ2-1; 8 bases agree with TRBD2. J was trimmed by 6 bases and V by 4 bases; bases with no gene match: 6. CDR1 SGDLS and CDR2 YYNGEE come from the germline V gene. The CDR3 is 14 residues long. CDR3 sequence (DNA): TGTGCCAGCAGCTCTCCCGGGACTAGCAATGAGCAGTTCTTC. Amino acid sequence: CASSSPGTSNEQFF. Based on the CDR3 plus reference TRBV9 and TRBJ2-1, the full variable domain is DSGVTQTPKHLITATGQRVTLRCSPRSGDLSVYWYQQSLDQGLQFLIQYYNGEERAKGNILERFSAQQFPDLHSELNLSSLELGDSALYFCASSSPGTSNEQFFGPGTRLTVL.

The rearrangement links TRBV7-2 to TRBJ1-1; TRBD1 might be the D (5 bases). The CDR3 length is 16 residues. Germline CDR1 SGHTA, CDR2 FQGNSA. V was trimmed by 0 bases and J by 0 bases, leaving 11 bases between them. The CDR3 DNA sequence: TGTGCCAGCAGCTTAGCGGATCTACAGGTGAACACTGAAGCTTTCTTT. It translates to CASSLADLQVNTEAFF.

The CDR3 loop is CASSPEVSRVETQYF. The CDR3 DNA reads as TGTGCCAGCAGCCCCGAGGTGTCGAGGGTGGAGACCCAGTACTTC. This sequence joins TRBV7-2 and TRBJ2-5; D may be TRBD2 (5 bases). The V and J ends lost 5 bases and 5 bases respectively, with 18 bases between them. CDR1 SGHTA and CDR2 FQGNSA come from the germline V gene. This CDR3 has 15 amino acids.

This clone was seen more than once but under ten times. Here the CDR3 reads CASSLTWPGQPQGTF. Here the CDR3 DNA reads TGTGCCAGCAGTCTTACCTGGCCCGGGCAGCCCCAGGGGACCTTC. The rearrangement uses TRBV27 and TRBJ1-2, with D perhaps TRBD1 (6 bases). The V end was cut by 5 bases, the J end by 14 bases, with 27 bases between. CDR3 size: 15 residues. The germline CDR1 and CDR2 sequences are MNHEY and SMNVEV (reference sequence).

The genes are TRBV28 and TRBJ1-4; TRBD1 matches at 10 bases. Germline-derived CDR1 and CDR2 are MDHEN and SYDVKM. The CDR3 spans 15 residues. V gave up 10 bases and J gave up 8 bases; unmatched junction bases: 13. CDR3 region: CATRPGTGDWEKLFF. The DNA for the CDR3 is TGTGCCACCCGGCCTGGGACAGGGGATTGGGAAAAACTGTTTTTT.

V is TRBV28 and J is TRBJ2-1; 9 nucleotides agree with TRBD1. The CDR3 is 17 amino acids. V shed 5 bases, J shed 8 bases, and the junction held 16 bases outside the gene matches. In germline, CDR1 is MDHEN, CDR2 SYDVKM. In DNA, the CDR3 is TGTGCCAGCAGTCCGGCCGGGACCGGGACAGGGCCTCATGAGCAGTTCTTC. The encoded protein is CASSPAGTGTGPHEQFF.

This clone turned up a few times. The chain combines TRBV19 with TRBJ2-1; 9 bases align to TRBD2. The length of the CDR3 is 16 residues. CDR1 and CDR2 from the germline V gene are LNHDA and SQIVND (reference sequence). V lost 2 bases to trimming and J lost 7 bases; unmatched junction nucleotides: 9. The CDR3 region is CASSIRGGRVQNEQFF. CDR3 nucleotide sequence: TGTGCCAGTAGTATACGGGGCGGGAGGGTACAAAATGAGCAGTTCTTC. Drawing the rest from reference TRBV19 and TRBJ2-1, the complete variable domain is DGGITQSPKYLFRKEGQNVTLSCEQNLNHDAMYWYRQDPGQGLRLIYYSQIVNDFQKGDIAEGYSVSREKKESFPLTVTSAQKNPTAFYLCASSIRGGRVQNEQFFGPGTRLTVL.

By frequency in the sample, this clone is large. This chain connects TRBV19 to TRBJ2-3, with D tentatively TRBD2 (7 bases). Germline V gene data show CDR1 as LNHDA and CDR2 as SQIVND (reference sequence). The CDR3 covers 15 residues. V lost 3 bases to trimming and J lost 4 bases, with 14 bases between them. In DNA, the CDR3 is TGTGCCAGTAGTATCGGCGGAGGGGGGGCAGATACGCAGTATTTT. Protein product: CASSIGGGGADTQYF.

The rearrangement joins TRBV11-2 to TRBJ1-3; D is unclear. Trimming shortened V by 5 bases and J by 0 bases, and 11 bases separated the two germline ends. CDR1 and CDR2 from the germline V gene are SGHAT and FQNNGV. The CDR3 consists of 15 residues. DNA of the CDR3: TGTGCCAGCAGCCAACGCGGCAGCTCTGGAAACACCATATATTTT. It is translated as CASSQRGSSGNTIYF.

The chain has TRBV6-5 and TRBJ1-4; tentatively, D is TRBD1 (5 bases). The V end lost 0 bases, the J end lost 10 bases, and 12 bases lay between the germline ends. The germline CDR1 and CDR2 sequences are MNHEY and SVGAGI. CDR3 length: 14 amino acids. CDR3 sequence reads: CASSYSSFGGKLFF. CDR3 sequence (DNA): TGTGCCAGCAGTTACTCGAGTTTCGGGGGAAAACTGTTTTTT.

This clone was detected once. The chain has TRBV7-2 and TRBJ2-6; 9 bases map to TRBD1. Germline CDR1 is SGHTA and CDR2 is FQGNSA. The V gene end was trimmed by 4 bases and the J gene end by 2 bases; junction bases not matched to a gene: 3. The CDR3 length is 16 residues. The CDR3 is CASSSTGGAGANVLTF. The CDR3, as DNA: TGTGCCAGCAGCTCGACAGGGGGAGCTGGGGCCAACGTCCTGACTTTC.